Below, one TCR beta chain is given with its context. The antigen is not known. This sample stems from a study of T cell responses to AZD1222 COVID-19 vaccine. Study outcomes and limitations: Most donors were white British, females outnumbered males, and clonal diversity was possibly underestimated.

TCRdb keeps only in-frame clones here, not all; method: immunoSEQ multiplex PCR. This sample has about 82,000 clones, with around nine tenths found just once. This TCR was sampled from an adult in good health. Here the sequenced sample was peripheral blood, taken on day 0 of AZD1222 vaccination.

CDR3 DNA sequence: TGTGCCAGCGGGGTAGGGCGGCGAAACACAGATACGCAGTATTTT. Encoded protein: CASGVGRRNTDTQYF. The rearrangement uses TRBV27 and TRBJ2-3; D is ambiguous. In germline, CDR1 is MNHEY, CDR2 SMNVEV (reference sequence). The CDR3 covers 15 residues. Trimming cost V 8 bases and J 2 bases, with 17 bases left between them.